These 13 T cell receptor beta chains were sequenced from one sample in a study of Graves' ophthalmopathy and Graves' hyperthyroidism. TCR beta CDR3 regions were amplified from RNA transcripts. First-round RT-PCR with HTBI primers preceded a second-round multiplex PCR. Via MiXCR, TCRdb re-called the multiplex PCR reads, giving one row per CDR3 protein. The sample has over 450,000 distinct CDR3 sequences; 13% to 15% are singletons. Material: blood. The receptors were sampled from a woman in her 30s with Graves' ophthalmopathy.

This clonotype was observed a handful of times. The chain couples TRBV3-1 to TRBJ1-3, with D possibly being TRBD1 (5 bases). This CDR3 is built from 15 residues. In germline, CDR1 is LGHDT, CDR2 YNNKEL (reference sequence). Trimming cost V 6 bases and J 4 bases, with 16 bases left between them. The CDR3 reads CASRPKLGRGNTIYF. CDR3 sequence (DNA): TGTGCCAGCAGACCAAAGTTGGGGCGCGGAAACACCATATATTTT.

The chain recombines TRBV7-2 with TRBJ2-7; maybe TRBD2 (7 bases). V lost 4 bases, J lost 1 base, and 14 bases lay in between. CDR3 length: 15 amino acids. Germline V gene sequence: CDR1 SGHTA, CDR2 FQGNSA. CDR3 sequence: CASSSSGGLSYEQYV. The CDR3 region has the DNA TGTGCCAGCAGCTCCTCGGGGGGCCTGTCCTACGAGCAGTACGTC.

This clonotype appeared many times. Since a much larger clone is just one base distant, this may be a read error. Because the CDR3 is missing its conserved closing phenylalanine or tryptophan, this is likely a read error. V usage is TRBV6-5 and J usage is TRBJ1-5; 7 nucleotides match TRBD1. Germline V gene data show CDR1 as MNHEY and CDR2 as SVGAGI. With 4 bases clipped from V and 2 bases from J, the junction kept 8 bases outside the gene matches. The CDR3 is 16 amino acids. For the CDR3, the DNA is TGTGCCAGCAGTTGGACACAGGGGCTTCGCAATCAGCCCCAGCATTAT. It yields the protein CASSWTQGLRNQPQHY.

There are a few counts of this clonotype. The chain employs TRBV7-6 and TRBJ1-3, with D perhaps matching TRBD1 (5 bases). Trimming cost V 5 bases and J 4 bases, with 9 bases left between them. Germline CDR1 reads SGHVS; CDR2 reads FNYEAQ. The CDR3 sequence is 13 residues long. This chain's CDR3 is CASSPQEGNTIYF. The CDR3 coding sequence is TGTGCCAGCAGCCCACAGGAGGGAAACACCATATATTTT.

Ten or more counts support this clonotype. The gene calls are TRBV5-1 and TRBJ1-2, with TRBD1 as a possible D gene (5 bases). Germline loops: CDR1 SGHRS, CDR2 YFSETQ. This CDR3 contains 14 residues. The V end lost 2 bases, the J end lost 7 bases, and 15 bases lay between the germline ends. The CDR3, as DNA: TGCGCCAGCAGCTTCCTCACGTCAGGGATTGGCTACACCTTC. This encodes CASSFLTSGIGYTF.

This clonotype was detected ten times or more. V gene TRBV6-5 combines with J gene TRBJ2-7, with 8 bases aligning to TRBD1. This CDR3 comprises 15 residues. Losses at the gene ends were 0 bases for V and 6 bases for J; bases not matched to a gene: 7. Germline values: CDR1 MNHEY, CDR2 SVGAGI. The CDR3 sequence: CASSYSIGRGREQYF. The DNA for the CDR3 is TGTGCCAGCAGTTACTCGATCGGCAGGGGGCGCGAGCAGTACTTC.

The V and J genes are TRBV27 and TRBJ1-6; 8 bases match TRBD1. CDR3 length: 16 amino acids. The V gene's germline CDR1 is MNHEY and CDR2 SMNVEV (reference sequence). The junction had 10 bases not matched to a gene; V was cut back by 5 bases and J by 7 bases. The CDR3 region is CASSDRPGTGNSPLHF. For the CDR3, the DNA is TGTGCCAGCAGTGACCGCCCGGGGACAGGAAATTCACCCCTCCACTTT.

The CDR3 DNA sequence: TGTGCCAGCACCCAACCCCGACGACTAGTTCATGATACCTATTACGAGCAGTACTTC. Its protein is CASTQPRRLVHDTYYEQYF. J is TRBJ2-7 and V is TRBV9, with a tentative D call TRBD2 (6 bases). Germline V CDR1 and CDR2: SGDLS, YYNGEE. V was clipped by 6 bases and J by 4 bases, with 32 bases between them. The CDR3 is 19 amino acids.

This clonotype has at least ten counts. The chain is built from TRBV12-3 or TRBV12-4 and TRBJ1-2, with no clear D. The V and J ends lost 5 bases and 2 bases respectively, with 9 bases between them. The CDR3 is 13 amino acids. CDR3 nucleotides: TGTGCCAGCAGTGATTGTAACAACTATGGCTACACCTTC. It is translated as CASSDCNNYGYTF.

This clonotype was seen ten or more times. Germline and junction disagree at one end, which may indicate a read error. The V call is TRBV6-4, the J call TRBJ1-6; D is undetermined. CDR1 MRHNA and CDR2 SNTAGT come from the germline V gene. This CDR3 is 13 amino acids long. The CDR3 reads CASRDSYNSPLHF. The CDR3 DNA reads TGTGCCAGCAGGGACTCCTATAATTCACCCCTCCACTTT.

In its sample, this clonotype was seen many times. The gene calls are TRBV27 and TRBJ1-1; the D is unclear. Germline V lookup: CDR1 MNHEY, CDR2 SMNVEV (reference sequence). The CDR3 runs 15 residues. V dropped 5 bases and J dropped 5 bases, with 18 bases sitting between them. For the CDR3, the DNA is TGTGCCAGCAGTCCCCACTATGGGCAGGAGACTGAAGCTTTCTTT. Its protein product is CASSPHYGQETEAFF.

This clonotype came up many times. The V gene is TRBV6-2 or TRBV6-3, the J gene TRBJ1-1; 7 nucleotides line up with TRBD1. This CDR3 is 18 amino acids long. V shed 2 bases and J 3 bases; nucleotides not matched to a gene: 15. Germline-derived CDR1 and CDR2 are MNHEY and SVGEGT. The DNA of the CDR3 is TGTGCCAGCAGTTACGCGGAGGGCAGGGGGAAAGAATACACTGAAGCTTTCTTT. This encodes CASSYAEGRGKEYTEAFF.

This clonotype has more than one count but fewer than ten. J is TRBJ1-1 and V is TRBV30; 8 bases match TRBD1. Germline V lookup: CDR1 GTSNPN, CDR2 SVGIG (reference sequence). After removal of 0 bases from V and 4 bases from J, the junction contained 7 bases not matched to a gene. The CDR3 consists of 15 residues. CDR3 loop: CAWSVGQGAFTEAFF. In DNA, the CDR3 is TGTGCCTGGAGTGTTGGTCAGGGGGCTTTCACTGAAGCTTTCTTT.